Reported below is one T cell receptor (beta chain). The data were taken from a study of T-cell memory formation after mild COVID-19. Germline CDR1 is SQVTM and CDR2 is ANQGSEA. With 4 bases removed from V and 4 bases from J, the gap between germline ends came to 10 bases. The CDR3 has 12 residues. MiXCR was run by TCRdb on the 5' RACE reads, yielding one entry per CDR3 protein. The sample records 530,000 or so distinct CDR3 sequences, roughly 17% being singletons. The source of this sequence is an adult woman who had mild COVID-19 (a few samples of this study predate the infection). Cell type and time point are not known. Input material: PBMCs or a T cell subset sorted from them (not recorded which). This rearrangement joins TRBV29-1 to TRBJ1-1; no definite D call. CDR3 sequence: CSVGGFGTEAFF. The CDR3 coding sequence is TGCAGCGTTGGGGGATTCGGCACTGAAGCTTTCTTT. Filled out from reference TRBV29-1 and TRBJ1-1, the complete variable domain reads SAVISQKPSRDICQRGTSLTIQCQVDSQVTMMFWYRQQPGQSLTLIATANQGSEATYESGFVIDKFPISRPNLTFSTLTVSNMSPEDSSIYLCSVGGFGTEAFFGQGTRLTVV.